Shown below are 23 T cell receptor beta chains from a single sample sequenced in a study of regulatory dendritic cells for organ transplantation. Allogeneic regulatory or mature dendritic cells were co-cultured for roughly five days with CFSE-labeled sorted T cells at 1:10. What these receptors recognize is not known. The repertoire was sequenced with immunoSEQ multiplex PCR; TCRdb's copy has only in-frame clones and lacks some. The sample records approximately 11,000 clones, over 70% being singletons. Sequenced: memory CD4+ T cells from blood cultured with regulatory dendritic cells. Subset denoted: CD45RO+ memory T cells. These TCRs come from a human donor in good health.

The rearrangement uses TRBV5-6 and TRBJ1-2; 7 bases are shared with TRBD1. The germline V gene encodes CDR1 SGHDT and CDR2 YYEEEE. The CDR3 sequence is 14 residues long. V trimming: 3 bases; J trimming: 8 bases; junction bases outside the gene matches: 10. CDR3 sequence reads: CASSSRPLTGGYTF. CDR3 sequence (DNA): TGTGCCAGCAGCTCCAGACCATTGACAGGGGGCTACACCTTC.

This chain joins TRBV5-1 and TRBJ1-5; 7 nucleotides line up with TRBD1. V shed 3 bases and J 8 bases; nucleotides not matched to a gene: 5. The CDR3 is 13 residues long. Germline lookup yields CDR1 SGHRS and CDR2 YFSETQ. The CDR3 nucleotides read TGCGCCAGCAGCTCAGGGGGGAAGGAGCCCCAGCATTTT. It is translated as CASSSGGKEPQHF.

The V and J genes are TRBV9 and TRBJ2-7; 8 bases agree with TRBD2. The germline V gene has CDR1 SGDLS and CDR2 YYNGEE. CDR3 length: 16 residues. Trimming removed 3 bases from V and 2 bases from J; junction bases left unmatched: 10. DNA of the CDR3: TGTGCCAGCAGCGCCCTGTCTAGCGGGTTCCCCTACGAGCAGTACTTC. The encoded protein is CASSALSSGFPYEQYF.

V usage is TRBV6-5 and J usage is TRBJ2-7, with TRBD2 as a possible D gene (7 bases). The CDR3 extends over 15 amino acids. CDR1 is MNHEY, CDR2 SVGAGI, per germline. The V gene lost 5 bases and the J gene lost 4 bases, with 18 bases spanning the gap. The CDR3 nucleotides read TGTGCCAGCAGTCCCCCACTCGGGGGGCAATACGAGCAGTACTTC. This gives the protein CASSPPLGGQYEQYF.

The chain recombines TRBV6-5 with TRBJ1-3; D remains unclear. The CDR3 length is 15 residues. Germline assignment: CDR1 MNHEY and CDR2 SVGAGI. V shed 6 bases and J shed 0 bases, with 12 bases lying between them. The CDR3 loop reads CASRKRGSSGNTIYF. In DNA form, the CDR3 reads TGTGCCAGCAGAAAAAGAGGGTCCTCTGGAAACACCATATATTTT.

This clone was counted a few times. The chain uses TRBV29-1 and TRBJ1-1, with 7 bases lining up with TRBD1. From germline, CDR1 is SQVTM and CDR2 ANQGSEA. The CDR3 has 13 residues. After removal of 3 bases from V and 5 bases from J, the junction contained 6 bases not matched to a gene. The DNA of the CDR3 is TGCAGCGTTGATAACAGGGGCAGGACTGAAGCTTTCTTT. Protein product: CSVDNRGRTEAFF.

This sequence joins TRBV5-1 and TRBJ1-2; D remains ambiguous. Trimming removed 0 bases from V and 4 bases from J, with 10 bases in between. This CDR3 has 14 residues. CDR1 SGHRS and CDR2 YFSETQ come from the germline V gene. The CDR3: CASSLDGPAYGYTF. CDR3 DNA: TGCGCCAGCAGCTTGGATGGGCCAGCCTATGGCTACACCTTC.

The gene calls are TRBV9 and TRBJ2-3; weak D call: TRBD2 (6 bases). Trimming took off 3 bases at V and 5 bases at J, with 10 bases between the two ends. CDR1 and CDR2 from the germline V gene are SGDLS and YYNGEE. CDR3 length: 13 residues. The CDR3, as DNA: TGTGCCAGCAGCGGGGGGGAGGAAGATACGCAGTATTTT. This sequence encodes CASSGGEEDTQYF. Supplemented by reference TRBV9 and TRBJ2-3, the full variable domain reads DSGVTQTPKHLITATGQRVTLRCSPRSGDLSVYWYQQSLDQGLQFLIQYYNGEERAKGNILERFSAQQFPDLHSELNLSSLELGDSALYFCASSGGEEDTQYFGPGTRLTVL.

The chain uses TRBV9 and TRBJ1-2, with D tentatively TRBD1 (5 bases). Germline V lookup: CDR1 SGDLS, CDR2 YYNGEE. V lost 2 bases and J 4 bases, leaving 15 bases between the germline ends. This CDR3 region has 15 residues. As DNA, the CDR3 is TGTGCCAGCAGCGTCGGCACTGACAGCGCCTATGGCTACACCTTC. Translated: CASSVGTDSAYGYTF. The full variable domain, its missing parts supplied by reference TRBV9 and TRBJ1-2, is DSGVTQTPKHLITATGQRVTLRCSPRSGDLSVYWYQQSLDQGLQFLIQYYNGEERAKGNILERFSAQQFPDLHSELNLSSLELGDSALYFCASSVGTDSAYGYTFGSGTRLTVV.

This clone was observed a handful of times. CDR3 DNA: TGTGCCAGCAGCTCAAGCATCCCCGGGGGGGGTGACACCCAGTACTTC. This sequence encodes CASSSSIPGGGDTQYF. The gene calls are TRBV11-2 and TRBJ2-5; TRBD2 agrees at 8 bases. The trim removed 4 bases at V and 8 bases at J, leaving 15 bases unmatched. CDR3 length: 16 residues. Germline CDR1 and CDR2: SGHAT and FQNNGV. The complete variable domain, with remaining parts taken from reference TRBV11-2 and TRBJ2-5, reads EAGVAQSPRYKIIEKRQSVAFWCNPISGHATLYWYQQILGQGPKLLIQFQNNGVVDDSQLPKDRFSAERLKGVDSTLKIQPAKLEDSAVYLCASSSSIPGGGDTQYFGPGTRLLVL.

The chain joins TRBV6-1 to TRBJ2-7, with D possibly TRBD2 on 6 matching bases. CDR1 and CDR2 (germline): MNHNS, SASEGT. V shed 2 bases and J shed 9 bases, with 23 bases lying between them. CDR3 size: 16 residues. The CDR3 DNA follows: TGTGCCAGCAGTGAACTGGGCGGAGGGGCGGCAGCGGGGCAGTACTTC. Its protein product is CASSELGGGAAAGQYF.

The rearrangement joins TRBV7-9 to TRBJ1-2, with D unclear. The CDR3 is made up of 17 amino acids. Germline V gene lookup returns CDR1 SEHNR and CDR2 FQNEAQ (reference sequence). Trimming removed 1 base from V and 3 bases from J, with 18 bases in between. The CDR3 bases are TGTGCCAGCAGCTTAGGATGGTCGGGTCCCGGATACTATGGCTACACCTTC. This gives the protein CASSLGWSGPGYYGYTF.

J is TRBJ1-4 and V is TRBV7-9, with TRBD1 matching 7 bases. Unmatched junction bases numbered 7, after V lost 6 bases and J lost 3 bases. This CDR3 has 15 amino acids. The germline gives CDR1 SEHNR, CDR2 FQNEAQ (reference sequence). The DNA of the CDR3 is TGTGCCAGCAGACTAGAGACAGGGTCTAATGAAAAACTGTTTTTT. Translated: CASRLETGSNEKLFF.

The rearrangement joins TRBV18 to TRBJ2-1; 12 bases agree with TRBD2. Germline V gene sequence: CDR1 KGHSH, CDR2 LQKENI. The V segment lost 4 bases and the J segment 5 bases; nucleotides outside the gene matches: 12. This CDR3 region has 18 residues. In DNA form, the CDR3 reads TGTGCCAGCTCACGGCCTTCAAGACTAGCGGGGGCCCACAATGAGCAGTTCTTC. This encodes CASSRPSRLAGAHNEQFF.

V is TRBV28 and J is TRBJ1-6, with D maybe TRBD1 (5 bases). Trimming took off 2 bases at V and 0 bases at J, with 14 bases between the two ends. The germline V gene encodes CDR1 MDHEN and CDR2 SYDVKM. The CDR3 has 18 amino acids. The CDR3 here is CASSLSLGLGSYNSPLHF. CDR3 coding DNA: TGTGCCAGCAGTTTAAGTCTGGGACTCGGCTCCTATAATTCACCCCTCCACTTT.

The gene calls are TRBV5-1 and TRBJ2-5; 11 bases map to TRBD2. V lost 2 bases and J lost 2; bases outside the gene matches: 5. The CDR3 is made up of 16 amino acids. Germline CDR1 and CDR2: SGHRS and YFSETQ. This CDR3 is CASSFGTSGIQETQYF. CDR3 sequence (DNA): TGCGCCAGCAGCTTCGGGACTAGCGGCATTCAAGAGACCCAGTACTTC.

The chain has TRBV13 and TRBJ2-7; the match to TRBD2 covers 8 bases. The ends lost 4 bases at V and 4 bases at J; junction bases unmatched: 0. The germline CDR1 and CDR2 sequences are PRHDT and FYEKMQ (reference sequence). The CDR3 covers 12 residues. As DNA, the CDR3 is TGTGCCAGCAGCTCGGGGGGGTACGAGCAGTACTTC. Translation: CASSSGGYEQYF.

This sequence joins TRBV19 and TRBJ1-1, with TRBD1 as a possible D gene (5 bases). Germline CDR1 LNHDA, CDR2 SQIVND (reference sequence). V gave up 6 bases and J gave up 3 bases, with 11 bases separating them. The CDR3 totals 13 residues. The CDR3 protein is CASRDKGDTEAFF. As DNA, the CDR3 is TGTGCCAGTAGGGACAAAGGGGACACTGAAGCTTTCTTT.

The chain is built from TRBV6-5 and TRBJ2-3; 8 nucleotides match TRBD1. The germline CDR1 and CDR2 sequences are MNHEY and SVGAGI. CDR3 length equals 15 residues. V lost 0 bases, J lost 9 bases, and 8 bases stayed unmatched. CDR3: CASSYSNRGSNTQYF. The CDR3 DNA reads as TGTGCCAGCAGTTACTCGAACAGGGGGTCTAACACGCAGTATTTT.

This clone has just a few counts. The J gene is TRBJ1-1, the V gene TRBV18; 7 nucleotides agree with TRBD1. Germline CDR1 and CDR2: KGHSH and LQKENI. V was pared by 6 bases and J by 4 bases, with 5 bases of the junction left unmatched. There are 13 residues in the CDR3. CDR3 bases: TGTGCCAGCTCCCTGACAGGGCTCACTGAAGCTTTCTTT. This codes for CASSLTGLTEAFF.

The gene calls are TRBV6-1 and TRBJ2-1; D is undetermined. This CDR3 has 11 residues. Germline V gene lookup returns CDR1 MNHNS and CDR2 SASEGT. V was clipped by 5 bases and J by 7 bases, with 6 bases between them. Here the CDR3 reads CASSKENEQFF. The CDR3 nucleotides read TGTGCCAGCAGTAAGGAGAATGAGCAGTTCTTC.

J is TRBJ1-5 and V is TRBV5-5, with D possibly TRBD1 on 5 matching bases. Per the germline V gene, CDR1 is SGHKS and CDR2 is YYEKEE (reference sequence). The CDR3 runs to 16 residues. Trimming left V 3 bases short and J 5 bases short, with 18 bases between. In nucleotides, the CDR3 is TGTGCCAGCAGCTGGGGTAGGGGCGGGGCGGATCAGCCCCAGCATTTT. Translated: CASSWGRGGADQPQHF.

The chain uses TRBV4-2 and TRBJ2-1, with 12 bases aligning to TRBD2. The germline V gene encodes CDR1 LGHNA and CDR2 YNFKEQ. This CDR3 has 15 amino acids. With 0 bases clipped from V and 6 bases from J, the junction kept 0 bases outside the gene matches. CDR3 in amino acids: CASSQEGLAGNEQFF. CDR3 coding DNA: TGTGCCAGCAGCCAAGAGGGACTAGCGGGCAATGAGCAGTTCTTC.